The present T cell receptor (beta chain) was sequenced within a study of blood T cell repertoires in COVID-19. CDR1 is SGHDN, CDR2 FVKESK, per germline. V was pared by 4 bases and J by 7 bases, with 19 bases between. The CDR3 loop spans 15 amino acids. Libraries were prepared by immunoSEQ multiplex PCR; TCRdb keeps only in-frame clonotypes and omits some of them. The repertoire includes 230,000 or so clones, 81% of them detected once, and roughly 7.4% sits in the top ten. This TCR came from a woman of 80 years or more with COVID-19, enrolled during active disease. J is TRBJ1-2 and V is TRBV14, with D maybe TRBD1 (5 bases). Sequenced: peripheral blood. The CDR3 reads CASSLQPRQTGGYTF. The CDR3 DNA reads TGTGCCAGCAGCCTACAGCCCCGGCAAACAGGTGGCTACACCTTC.